This T cell receptor (beta chain) was captured in a study of T-cell reconstitution after alpha-beta-depleted transplantation in children. TCRbeta library preparation incorporated unique molecular identifiers. One entry per CDR3 protein results from TCRdb running MiXCR on the PCR reads. The table records roughly 610,000 distinct CDR3 sequences, about 11% of them present only once. The germline CDR1 and CDR2 sequences are SQVTM and ANQGSEA. V was clipped by 1 base and J by 3 bases, with 16 bases between them. The CDR3 is 17 amino acids. This clonotype was picked up a small number of times. This receptor was identified in a human donor who donated a stem cell graft to a child with acute myeloid leukemia. Sequences were derived from PBMCs from the stem cell graft donor, sampled from the stem cell graft. V is TRBV29-1 and J is TRBJ2-6; TRBD2 is a possible D gene (6 bases). The CDR3 is CSVEVGSRGYGANVLTF. In DNA, the CDR3 is TGCAGCGTTGAAGTGGGTTCGCGGGGTTATGGGGCCAACGTCCTGACTTTC. Full variable domain (remainder filled in from reference TRBV29-1 and TRBJ2-6): SAVISQKPSRDICQRGTSLTIQCQVDSQVTMMFWYRQQPGQSLTLIATANQGSEATYESGFVIDKFPISRPNLTFSTLTVSNMSPEDSSIYLCSVEVGSRGYGANVLTFGAGSRLTVL.